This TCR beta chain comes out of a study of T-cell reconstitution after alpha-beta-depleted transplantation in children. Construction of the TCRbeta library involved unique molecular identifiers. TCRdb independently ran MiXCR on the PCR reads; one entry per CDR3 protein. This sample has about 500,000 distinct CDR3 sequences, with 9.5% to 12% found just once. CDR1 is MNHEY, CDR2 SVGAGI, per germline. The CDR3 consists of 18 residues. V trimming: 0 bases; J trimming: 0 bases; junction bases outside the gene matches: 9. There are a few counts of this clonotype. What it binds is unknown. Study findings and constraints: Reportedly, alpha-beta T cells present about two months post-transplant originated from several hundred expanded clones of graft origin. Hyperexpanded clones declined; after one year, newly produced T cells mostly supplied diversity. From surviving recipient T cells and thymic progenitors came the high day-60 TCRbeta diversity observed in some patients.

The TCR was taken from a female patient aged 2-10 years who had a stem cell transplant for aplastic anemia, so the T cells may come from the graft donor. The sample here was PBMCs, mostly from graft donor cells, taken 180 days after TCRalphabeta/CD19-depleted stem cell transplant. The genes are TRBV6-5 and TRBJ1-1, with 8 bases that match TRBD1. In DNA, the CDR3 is TGTGCCAGCAGTTACTCTGTGTGGCAGGGGGCCATGAACACTGAAGCTTTCTTT. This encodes CASSYSVWQGAMNTEAFF.